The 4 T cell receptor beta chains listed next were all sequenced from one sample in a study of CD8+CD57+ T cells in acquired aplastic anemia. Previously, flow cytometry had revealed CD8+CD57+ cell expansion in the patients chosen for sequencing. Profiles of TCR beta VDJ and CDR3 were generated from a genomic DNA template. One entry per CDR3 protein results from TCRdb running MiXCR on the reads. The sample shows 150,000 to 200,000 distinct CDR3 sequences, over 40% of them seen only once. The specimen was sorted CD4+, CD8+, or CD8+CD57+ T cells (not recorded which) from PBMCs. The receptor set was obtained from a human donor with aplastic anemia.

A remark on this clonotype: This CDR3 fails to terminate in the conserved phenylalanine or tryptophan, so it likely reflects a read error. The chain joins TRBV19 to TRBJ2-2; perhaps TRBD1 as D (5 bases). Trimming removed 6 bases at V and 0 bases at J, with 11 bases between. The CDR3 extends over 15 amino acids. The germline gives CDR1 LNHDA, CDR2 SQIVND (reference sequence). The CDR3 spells CASRKTDTNTGELFS. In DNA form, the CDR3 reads TGTGCCAGTAGGAAGACAGATACGAACACCGGGGAGCTGTTTTCT.

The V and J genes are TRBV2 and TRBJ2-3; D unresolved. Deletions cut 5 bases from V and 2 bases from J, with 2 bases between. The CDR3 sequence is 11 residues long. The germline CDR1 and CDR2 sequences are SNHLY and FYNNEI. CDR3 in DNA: TGTGCCAGCAGTCCCACAGATACGCAGTATTTT. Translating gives CASSPTDTQYF.

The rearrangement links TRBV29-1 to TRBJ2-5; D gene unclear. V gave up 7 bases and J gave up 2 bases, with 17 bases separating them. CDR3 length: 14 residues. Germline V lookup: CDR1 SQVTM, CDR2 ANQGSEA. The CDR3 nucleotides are TGCAGCGCAAAAAAGACCAATCTGCAAGAGACCCAGTACTTC. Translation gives CSAKKTNLQETQYF.

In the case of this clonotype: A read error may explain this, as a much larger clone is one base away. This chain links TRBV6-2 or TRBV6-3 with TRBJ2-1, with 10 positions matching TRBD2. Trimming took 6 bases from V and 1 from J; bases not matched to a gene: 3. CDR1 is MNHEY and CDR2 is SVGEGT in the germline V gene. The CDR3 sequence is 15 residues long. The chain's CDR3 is CASRPTSGSYNEQFF. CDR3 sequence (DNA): TGTGCCAGCAGGCCGACTAGCGGGTCCTACAATGAGCAGTTCTTC.